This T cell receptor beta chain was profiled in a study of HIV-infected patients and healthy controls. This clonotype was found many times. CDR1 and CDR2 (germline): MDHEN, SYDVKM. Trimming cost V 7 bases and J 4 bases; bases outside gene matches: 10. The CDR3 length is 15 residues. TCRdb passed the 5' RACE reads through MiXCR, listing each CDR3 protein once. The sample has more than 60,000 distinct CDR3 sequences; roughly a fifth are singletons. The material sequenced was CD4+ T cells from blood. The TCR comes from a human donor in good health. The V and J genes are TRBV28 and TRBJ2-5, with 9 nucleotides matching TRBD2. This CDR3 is CASMPIAGAAETQYF. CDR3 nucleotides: TGTGCCAGCATGCCAATAGCGGGAGCGGCAGAGACCCAGTACTTC.